The following is a TCR beta chain sequence with its context. Study processing details: Reference gene primer amplification yielded estimated nucleated cell counts. The table came from immunoSEQ multiplex PCR; TCRdb's copy has only in-frame clones and leaves some out. The V and J calls and clone size come from that table; D and trimming were worked out from the DNA. Among around 67,000 clones, about 83% were seen once, and the ten largest hold approximately 35%. The data derive from a study of blood T cell repertoires in COVID-19. The wider study: Sources were T cells, B-cell-depleted T cells, or PBMCs; the material itself was cDNA or gDNA.

There are 12 residues in the CDR3. Germline V gene lookup returns CDR1 MNHEY and CDR2 SVGAGI. V was clipped by 9 bases and J by 4 bases, with 12 bases between them. The V and J genes are TRBV6-5 and TRBJ1-2; unclear D gene. Input material: peripheral blood. This sequence was found in a man in his 70s with acute or convalescent COVID-19. The CDR3 bases are TGTGCCAGTGACCCGAGCGTCTATGGCTACACCTTC. Amino acid sequence: CASDPSVYGYTF.